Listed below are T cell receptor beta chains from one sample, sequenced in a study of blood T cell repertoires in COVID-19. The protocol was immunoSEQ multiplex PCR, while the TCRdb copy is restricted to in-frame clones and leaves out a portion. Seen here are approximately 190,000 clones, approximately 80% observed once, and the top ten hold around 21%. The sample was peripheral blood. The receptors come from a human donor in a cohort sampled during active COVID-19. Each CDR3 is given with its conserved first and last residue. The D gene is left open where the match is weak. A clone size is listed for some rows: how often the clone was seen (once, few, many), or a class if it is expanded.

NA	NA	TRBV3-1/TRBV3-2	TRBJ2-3	CASSYGDTQYF	TGTGCCAGCAGCTACGGGGATACGCAGTATTTT
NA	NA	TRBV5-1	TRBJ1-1	CASSSQVGATEAFF	TGCGCCAGCAGCTCCCAAGTAGGGGCCACTGAAGCTTTCTTT
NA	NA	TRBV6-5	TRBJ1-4	CASSLRGPGNEKLFF	TGTGCCAGCAGTCTTAGGGGCCCTGGGAATGAAAAACTGTTTTTT
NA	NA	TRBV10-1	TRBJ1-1	CASRDTLNTEAFF	TGCGCCAGCAGGGACACCTTGAACACTGAAGCTTTCTTT
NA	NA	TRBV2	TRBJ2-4	CASSQRTSAKNIQYF	TGTGCCAGCAGCCAGAGGACTTCGGCCAAAAACATTCAGTACTTC
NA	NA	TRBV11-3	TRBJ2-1	CASSKGGEAYNEQFF	TGTGCCAGCAGCAAGGGAGGCGAAGCCTACAATGAGCAGTTCTTC
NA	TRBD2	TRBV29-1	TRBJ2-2	CSVKGLAGEHTGELFF	TGCAGCGTGAAGGGACTAGCGGGGGAGCACACCGGGGAGCTGTTTTTT
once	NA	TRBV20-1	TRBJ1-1	CSASRGGGGNTEAFF	TGCAGTGCTAGTAGGGGCGGTGGCGGGAACACTGAAGCTTTCTTT
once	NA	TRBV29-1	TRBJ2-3	CSVVAGEPWSRTDTQYF	TGCAGCGTTGTGGCAGGTGAGCCTTGGTCCAGGACAGATACGCAGTATTTT
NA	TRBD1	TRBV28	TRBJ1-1	CASSMTGPEAFF	TGTGCCAGCAGTATGACAGGGCCCGAAGCTTTCTTT
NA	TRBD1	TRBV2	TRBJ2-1	CASSVDRVGNEQFF	TGTGCCAGCAGTGTGGACAGGGTCGGCAATGAGCAGTTCTTC
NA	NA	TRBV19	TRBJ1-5	CASSTGQVNQPQHF	TGTGCCAGTAGTACCGGACAAGTCAATCAGCCCCAGCATTTT
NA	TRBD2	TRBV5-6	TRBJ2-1	CASSEKRGGLSYNEQFF	TGTGCCAGCAGCGAGAAGCGGGGGGGCCTTTCCTACAATGAGCAGTTCTTC
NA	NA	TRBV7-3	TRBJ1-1	CASSPGGTEAFF	TGTGCCAGCAGCCCCGGGGGCACTGAAGCTTTCTTT
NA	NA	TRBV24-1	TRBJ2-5	CATSDPFGRGTQETQYF	TGTGCCACCAGTGATCCTTTTGGGCGGGGAACTCAAGAGACCCAGTACTTC
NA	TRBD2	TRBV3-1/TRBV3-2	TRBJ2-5	CASSLASGRATETQYF	TGTGCCAGCAGCCTCGCTAGCGGGAGGGCCACAGAGACCCAGTACTTC
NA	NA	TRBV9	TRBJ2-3	CASSANSNTQYF	TGTGCCAGCAGCGCGAACAGCAATACGCAGTATTTT
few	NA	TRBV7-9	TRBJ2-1	CASSFLRAGNNEQFF	TGTGCCAGCAGCTTTCTTAGGGCGGGTAACAATGAGCAGTTCTTC
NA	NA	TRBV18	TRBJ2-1	CASSPNDGSPYNEQFF	TGTGCCAGCTCCCCGAATGACGGGAGTCCCTACAATGAGCAGTTCTTC
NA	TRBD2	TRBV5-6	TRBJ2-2	CASSLMGRATGELFF	TGTGCCAGCAGCTTGATGGGGAGGGCTACCGGGGAGCTGTTTTTT
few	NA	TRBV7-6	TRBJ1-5	CASSLGSRGAGQPQHF	TGTGCCAGCAGCTTAGGCTCACGGGGGGCCGGTCAGCCCCAGCATTTT
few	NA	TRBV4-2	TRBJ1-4	CASSQVGPTNEKLFF	TGTGCCAGCAGCCAAGTGGGGCCAACTAATGAAAAACTGTTTTTT
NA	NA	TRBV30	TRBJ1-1	CAWQYRVDTEAFF	TGTGCCTGGCAATACAGGGTCGACACTGAAGCTTTCTTT
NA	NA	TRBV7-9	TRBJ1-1	CASSLAFGGNTEAFF	TGTGCCAGCAGCTTAGCTTTTGGAGGGAACACTGAAGCTTTCTTT
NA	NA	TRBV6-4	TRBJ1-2	CASSDSNQGIYGYTF	TGTGCCAGCAGTGACTCGAATCAGGGTATCTATGGCTACACCTTC
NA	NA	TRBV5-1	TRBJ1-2	CASSLAGGLGTHGYTF	TGCGCCAGCAGCTTGGCGGGGGGACTGGGTACTCATGGCTACACCTTC
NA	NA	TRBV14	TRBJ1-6	CASSQGGGQSSPLHF	TGTGCCAGCAGCCAAGGGGGTGGACAGAGTTCACCCCTCCACTTT
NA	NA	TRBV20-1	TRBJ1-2	CSAWGDYGYTF	TGCAGTGCCTGGGGGGACTATGGCTACACCTTC
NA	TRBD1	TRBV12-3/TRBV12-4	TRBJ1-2	CASSPTGNGYTF	TGTGCCAGCAGTCCGACAGGGAATGGCTACACCTTC
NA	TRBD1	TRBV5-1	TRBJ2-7	CASSLRPGQGPEQYF	TGCGCCAGCAGCTTGCGTCCGGGACAGGGGCCCGAGCAGTACTTC
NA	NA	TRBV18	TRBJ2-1	CASSPQGRGGYNEQFF	TGTGCCAGCTCACCACAAGGAAGAGGGGGCTACAATGAGCAGTTCTTC